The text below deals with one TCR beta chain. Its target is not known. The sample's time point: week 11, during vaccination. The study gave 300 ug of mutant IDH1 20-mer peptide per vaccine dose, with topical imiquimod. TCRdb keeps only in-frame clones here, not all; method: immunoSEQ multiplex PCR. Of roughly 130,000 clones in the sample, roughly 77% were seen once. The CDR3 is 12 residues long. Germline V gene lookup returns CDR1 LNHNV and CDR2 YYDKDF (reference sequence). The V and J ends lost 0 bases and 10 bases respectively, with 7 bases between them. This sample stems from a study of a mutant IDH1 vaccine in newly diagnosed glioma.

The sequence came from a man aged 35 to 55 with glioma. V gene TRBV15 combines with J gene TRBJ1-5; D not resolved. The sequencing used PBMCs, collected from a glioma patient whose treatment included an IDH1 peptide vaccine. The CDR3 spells CATSRDQGPQHF. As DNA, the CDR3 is TGTGCCACCAGCAGAGATCAAGGACCCCAGCATTTT.